A selection of T cell receptor beta chains follows, all from one sample in a study of cytomegalovirus exposure and HLA in healthy donors. The repertoire was sequenced with immunoSEQ multiplex PCR; TCRdb's copy has only in-frame clones and lacks some. This sample has 150,000 or so clones, with roughly 75% found just once. Sequencing was done on a sample of PBMCs. The origin of the receptors is a woman between 45 and 60 years old in good health and CMV-seropositive. The CDR3 runs from the conserved cysteine through the conserved F or W. A D gene is named only where the DNA matches it firmly. The listing skips clone size in some rows; elsewhere it reads once, few, many or a size class.

abundance: .
d_gene: TRBD2
v_gene: TRBV7-8
j_gene: TRBJ2-5
CDR3aa: CASSPKLAGDRETQYF
CDR3nt: TGTGCCAGCAGCCCTAAACTAGCGGGAGATCGAGAGACCCAGTACTTC

abundance: .
d_gene: .
v_gene: TRBV28
j_gene: TRBJ2-3
CDR3aa: CASSAGNTDTQYF
CDR3nt: TGTGCCAGCTCAGCGGGTAACACAGATACGCAGTATTTT

abundance: few
d_gene: TRBD1
v_gene: TRBV6-5
j_gene: TRBJ2-5
CDR3aa: CASSPNRGSGETQYF
CDR3nt: TGTGCCAGCAGTCCTAACAGGGGGTCCGGAGAGACCCAGTACTTC

abundance: .
d_gene: .
v_gene: TRBV4-2
j_gene: TRBJ2-5
CDR3aa: CASSQDEVRETQYF
CDR3nt: TGTGCCAGCAGCCAAGATGAGGTCCGGGAGACCCAGTACTTC

abundance: .
d_gene: .
v_gene: TRBV9
j_gene: TRBJ1-2
CDR3aa: CASSVAGATRGSGYTF
CDR3nt: TGTGCCAGCAGCGTAGCTGGTGCGACTCGGGGTAGTGGCTACACCTTC

abundance: .
d_gene: TRBD1
v_gene: TRBV5-6
j_gene: TRBJ1-4
CDR3aa: CASSLVGTGGFELFF
CDR3nt: TGTGCCAGCAGCTTGGTGGGGACAGGGGGCTTTGAACTGTTTTTT

abundance: .
d_gene: TRBD2
v_gene: TRBV7-2
j_gene: TRBJ2-3
CDR3aa: CASSLRLAGPDTQYF
CDR3nt: TGTGCCAGCAGCTTAAGGCTAGCGGGACCTGATACGCAGTATTTT

abundance: .
d_gene: TRBD1
v_gene: TRBV19
j_gene: TRBJ2-6
CDR3aa: CASRTGSSGANVLTF
CDR3nt: TGTGCCAGTAGGACAGGGTCCTCTGGGGCCAACGTCCTGACTTTC

abundance: once
d_gene: .
v_gene: TRBV18
j_gene: TRBJ1-1
CDR3aa: CASSPRQASNTEAFF
CDR3nt: TGTGCCAGCTCACCTCGACAGGCGTCGAACACTGAAGCTTTCTTT

abundance: .
d_gene: .
v_gene: TRBV29-1
j_gene: TRBJ1-1
CDR3aa: CSVGIGGNTEAFF
CDR3nt: TGCAGCGTTGGGATAGGGGGGAACACTGAAGCTTTCTTT

abundance: .
d_gene: TRBD2
v_gene: TRBV7-2
j_gene: TRBJ2-5
CDR3aa: CASSLVAGGNQETQYF
CDR3nt: TGTGCCAGCAGCTTAGTAGCGGGGGGGAACCAAGAGACCCAGTACTTC

abundance: .
d_gene: TRBD1
v_gene: TRBV28
j_gene: TRBJ1-4
CDR3aa: CASSWGQAKLFF
CDR3nt: TGTGCCAGCAGTTGGGGACAGGCGAAACTGTTTTTT

abundance: .
d_gene: TRBD1
v_gene: TRBV10-3
j_gene: TRBJ2-7
CDR3aa: CAIRRDRSYEQYF
CDR3nt: TGTGCCATTCGCCGGGACAGGTCCTACGAGCAGTACTTC

abundance: .
d_gene: .
v_gene: TRBV5-6
j_gene: TRBJ2-7
CDR3aa: CASSLAAYEQYF
CDR3nt: TGTGCCAGCAGCTTGGCGGCCTACGAGCAGTACTTC

abundance: .
d_gene: TRBD2
v_gene: TRBV28
j_gene: TRBJ2-3
CDR3aa: CASSLGTSGSVGRTQYF
CDR3nt: TGTGCCAGCAGTCTCGGGACTAGCGGGTCAGTGGGGCGTACGCAGTATTTT

abundance: few
d_gene: .
v_gene: TRBV28
j_gene: TRBJ1-3
CDR3aa: CASARASGNTIYF
CDR3nt: TGTGCCAGCGCGAGGGCGTCTGGAAACACCATATATTTT

abundance: .
d_gene: TRBD1
v_gene: TRBV10-1
j_gene: TRBJ1-6
CDR3aa: CASSELPRDRGKRSYNSPLHF
CDR3nt: TGCGCCAGCAGTGAGTTGCCCCGGGACAGGGGGAAGCGTTCCTATAATTCACCCCTCCACTTT

abundance: .
d_gene: TRBD1
v_gene: TRBV23-1
j_gene: TRBJ1-2
CDR3aa: CASSQSVPLGTGDYGYTF
CDR3nt: TGCGCCAGCAGTCAATCGGTTCCATTGGGGACAGGGGACTATGGCTACACCTTC

abundance: few
d_gene: .
v_gene: TRBV11-2
j_gene: TRBJ2-1
CDR3aa: CASTHDYRTEEQFF
CDR3nt: TGTGCCAGCACCCACGATTACCGTACAGAGGAGCAGTTCTTC

abundance: .
d_gene: TRBD1
v_gene: TRBV6-1
j_gene: TRBJ2-7
CDR3aa: CARRDRGGGREQYF
CDR3nt: TGTGCCAGACGGGACAGGGGGGGCGGGAGGGAGCAGTACTTC

abundance: once
d_gene: .
v_gene: TRBV11-2
j_gene: TRBJ1-1
CDR3aa: CASRKQGRNTEAFF
CDR3nt: TGTGCCAGCAGGAAACAGGGTCGGAACACTGAAGCTTTCTTT

abundance: .
d_gene: .
v_gene: TRBV28
j_gene: TRBJ2-2
CDR3aa: CASSLFGGNTGELFF
CDR3nt: TGTGCCAGCAGTTTATTCGGCGGGAACACCGGGGAGCTGTTTTTT

abundance: .
d_gene: TRBD1
v_gene: TRBV5-4
j_gene: TRBJ1-3
CDR3aa: CASSLGGGLDTIYF
CDR3nt: TGTGCCAGCAGCTTGGGAGGGGGCCTAGACACCATATATTTT

abundance: .
d_gene: .
v_gene: TRBV5-4
j_gene: TRBJ2-5
CDR3aa: CASSSNRETQYF
CDR3nt: TGTGCCAGCAGCTCAAATAGAGAGACCCAGTACTTC

abundance: .
d_gene: .
v_gene: TRBV28
j_gene: TRBJ2-2
CDR3aa: CASSFSRQAPVGLFF
CDR3nt: TGTGCCAGCAGTTTCAGCCGACAGGCCCCGGTGGGGCTGTTTTTT

abundance: .
d_gene: .
v_gene: TRBV7-9
j_gene: TRBJ2-7
CDR3aa: CASSFGASYEQYF
CDR3nt: TGTGCCAGCAGCTTTGGAGCTTCCTACGAGCAGTACTTC

abundance: .
d_gene: TRBD2
v_gene: TRBV10-1
j_gene: TRBJ2-7
CDR3aa: CASIAGGPYEQYF
CDR3nt: TGCGCCAGTATAGCGGGGGGGCCCTACGAGCAGTACTTC

abundance: .
d_gene: .
v_gene: TRBV27
j_gene: TRBJ1-1
CDR3aa: CASSLGSTLQGRTEAFF
CDR3nt: TGTGCCAGCAGTTTAGGATCGACTCTACAGGGAAGGACTGAAGCTTTCTTT

abundance: .
d_gene: TRBD1
v_gene: TRBV7-2
j_gene: TRBJ2-3
CDR3aa: CASSIRTGLTDTQYF
CDR3nt: TGTGCCAGCAGCATCCGGACAGGGCTTACAGATACGCAGTATTTT

abundance: .
d_gene: TRBD2
v_gene: TRBV7-2
j_gene: TRBJ2-7
CDR3aa: CASSLVGRAGEQYF
CDR3nt: TGTGCCAGCAGCTTGGTCGGGAGGGCAGGCGAGCAGTACTTC

abundance: .
d_gene: TRBD2
v_gene: TRBV7-9
j_gene: TRBJ2-1
CDR3aa: CSSSPPGTRREEEQFF
CDR3nt: TGTTCCAGCAGCCCCCCGGGGACTCGACGGGAGGAGGAGCAGTTCTTC

abundance: once
d_gene: .
v_gene: TRBV5-4
j_gene: TRBJ1-3
CDR3aa: CASSLELTPGNTIYF
CDR3nt: TGTGCCAGCAGCTTGGAATTAACTCCTGGAAACACCATATATTTT

abundance: .
d_gene: TRBD2
v_gene: TRBV5-8
j_gene: TRBJ2-7
CDR3aa: CASSSYMASGRAVGEQYF
CDR3nt: TGTGCCAGCAGCTCATATATGGCTAGCGGGAGGGCCGTAGGAGAGCAGTACTTC

abundance: .
d_gene: TRBD2
v_gene: TRBV28
j_gene: TRBJ2-3
CDR3aa: CASSLGLAVTDTQYF
CDR3nt: TGTGCCAGCAGTTTGGGTCTAGCGGTAACAGATACGCAGTATTTT

abundance: .
d_gene: TRBD1
v_gene: TRBV5-4
j_gene: TRBJ2-5
CDR3aa: CASSPGQVKETQYF
CDR3nt: TGTGCCAGCAGCCCGGGACAGGTGAAAGAGACCCAGTACTTC

abundance: .
d_gene: .
v_gene: TRBV5-4
j_gene: TRBJ2-5
CDR3aa: CASSPRGRGGETQYF
CDR3nt: TGTGCCAGCAGCCCAAGGGGGCGGGGAGGAGAGACCCAGTACTTC

abundance: few
d_gene: .
v_gene: TRBV19
j_gene: TRBJ1-5
CDR3aa: CASSIGRDQPQHF
CDR3nt: TGTGCCAGTAGTATTGGGCGGGATCAGCCCCAGCATTTT